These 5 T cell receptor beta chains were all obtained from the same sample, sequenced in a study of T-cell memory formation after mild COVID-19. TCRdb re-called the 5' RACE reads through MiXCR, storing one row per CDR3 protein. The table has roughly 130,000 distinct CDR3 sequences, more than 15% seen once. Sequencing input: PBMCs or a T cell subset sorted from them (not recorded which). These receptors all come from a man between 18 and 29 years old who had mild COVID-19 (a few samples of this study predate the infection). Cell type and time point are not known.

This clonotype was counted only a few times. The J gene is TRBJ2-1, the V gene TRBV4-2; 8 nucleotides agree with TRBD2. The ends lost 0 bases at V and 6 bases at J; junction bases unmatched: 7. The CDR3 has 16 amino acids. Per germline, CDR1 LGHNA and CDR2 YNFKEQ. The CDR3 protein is CASSQEDGTRGNEQFF. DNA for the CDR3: TGTGCCAGCAGCCAAGAAGACGGGACTAGGGGCAATGAGCAGTTCTTC.

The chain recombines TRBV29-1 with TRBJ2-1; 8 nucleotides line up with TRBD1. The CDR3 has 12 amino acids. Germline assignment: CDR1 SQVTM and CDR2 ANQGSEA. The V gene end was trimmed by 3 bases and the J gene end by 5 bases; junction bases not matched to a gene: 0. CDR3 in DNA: TGCAGCGTTGACAGGGGGCACAATGAGCAGTTCTTC. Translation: CSVDRGHNEQFF.

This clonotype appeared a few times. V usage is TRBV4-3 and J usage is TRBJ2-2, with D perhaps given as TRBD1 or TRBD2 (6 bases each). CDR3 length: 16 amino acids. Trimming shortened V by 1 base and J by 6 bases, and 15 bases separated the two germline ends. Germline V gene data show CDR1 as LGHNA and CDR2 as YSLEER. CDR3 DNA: TGCGCCAGCAGCCAAGGGACTACAGGGACGGCCGGGGAGCTGTTTTTT. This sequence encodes CASSQGTTGTAGELFF.

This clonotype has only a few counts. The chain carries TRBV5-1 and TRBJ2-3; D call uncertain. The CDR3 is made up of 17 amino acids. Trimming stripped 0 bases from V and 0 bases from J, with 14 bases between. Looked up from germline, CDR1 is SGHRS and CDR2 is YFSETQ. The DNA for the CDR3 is TGCGCCAGCAGCTTGGCCAGTGGCCTAGTTAGCACAGATACGCAGTATTTT. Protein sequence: CASSLASGLVSTDTQYF.

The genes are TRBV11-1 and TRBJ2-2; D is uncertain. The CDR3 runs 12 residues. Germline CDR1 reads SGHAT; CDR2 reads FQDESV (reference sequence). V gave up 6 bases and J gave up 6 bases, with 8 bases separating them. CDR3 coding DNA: TGTGCCAGCAGTAGTGTATCCGGGGAGCTGTTTTTT. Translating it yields CASSSVSGELFF.